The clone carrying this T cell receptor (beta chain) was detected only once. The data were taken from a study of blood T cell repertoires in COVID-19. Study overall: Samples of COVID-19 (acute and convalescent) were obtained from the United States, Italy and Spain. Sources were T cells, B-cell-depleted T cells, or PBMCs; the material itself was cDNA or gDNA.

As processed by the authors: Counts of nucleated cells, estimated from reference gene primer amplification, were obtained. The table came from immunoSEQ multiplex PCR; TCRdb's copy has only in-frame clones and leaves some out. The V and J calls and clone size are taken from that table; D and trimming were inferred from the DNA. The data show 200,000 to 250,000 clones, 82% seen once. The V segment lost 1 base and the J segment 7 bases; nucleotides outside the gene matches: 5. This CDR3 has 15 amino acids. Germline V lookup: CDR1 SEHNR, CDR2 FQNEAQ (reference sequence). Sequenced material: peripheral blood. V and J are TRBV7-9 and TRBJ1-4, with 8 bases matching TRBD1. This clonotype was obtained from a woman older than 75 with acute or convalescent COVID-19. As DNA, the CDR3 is TGTGCCAGCAGCTTAGAGGGGACAGGTCCTGAAAAACTGTTTTTT. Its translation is CASSLEGTGPEKLFF.